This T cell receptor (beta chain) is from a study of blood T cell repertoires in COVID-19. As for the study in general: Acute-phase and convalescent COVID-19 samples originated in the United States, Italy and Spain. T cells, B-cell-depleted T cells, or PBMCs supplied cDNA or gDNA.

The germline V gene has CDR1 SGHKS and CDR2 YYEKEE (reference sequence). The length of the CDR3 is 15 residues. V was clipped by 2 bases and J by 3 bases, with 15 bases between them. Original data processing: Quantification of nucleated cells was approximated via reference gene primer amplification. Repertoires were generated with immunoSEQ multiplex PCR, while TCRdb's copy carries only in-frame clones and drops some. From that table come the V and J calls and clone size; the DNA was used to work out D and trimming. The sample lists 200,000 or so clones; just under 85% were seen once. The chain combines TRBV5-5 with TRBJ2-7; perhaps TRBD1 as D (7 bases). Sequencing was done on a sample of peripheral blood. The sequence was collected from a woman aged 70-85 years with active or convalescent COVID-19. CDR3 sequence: CASSFTSGGLYEQYF. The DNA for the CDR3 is TGTGCCAGCAGCTTCACTTCAGGGGGGCTCTACGAGCAGTACTTC.